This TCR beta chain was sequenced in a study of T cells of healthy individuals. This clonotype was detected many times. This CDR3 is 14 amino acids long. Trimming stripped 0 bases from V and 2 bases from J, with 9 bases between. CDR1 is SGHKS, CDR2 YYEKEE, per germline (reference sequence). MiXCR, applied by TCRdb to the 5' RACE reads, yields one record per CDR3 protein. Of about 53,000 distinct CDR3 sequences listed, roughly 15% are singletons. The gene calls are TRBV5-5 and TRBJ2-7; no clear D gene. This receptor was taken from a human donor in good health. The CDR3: CASSLAGSPYEQYF. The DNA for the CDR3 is TGTGCCAGCAGCTTGGCCGGCTCGCCCTACGAGCAGTACTTC.